This paragraph reports one T cell receptor (beta chain). Its antigen remains unknown. The record originates from a study of a mutant IDH1 vaccine in newly diagnosed glioma. Study background: In some groups vaccination began 4-6 weeks post-radiotherapy; others received it with temozolomide.

Regarding time point: week 47, end of study. Vaccination used 300 ug of mutant IDH1 20-mer peptide per dose, with topical imiquimod. The length of the CDR3 is 14 residues. The V and J ends lost 4 bases and 4 bases, in that order; junction bases with no gene match: 7. Germline V gene data show CDR1 as SGHDT and CDR2 as YYEEEE. TCRdb's copy holds only in-frame clones and misses some; the assay was immunoSEQ multiplex PCR. The table records around 61,000 clones, roughly 80% of them present only once. The TCR originated in a man in his fifties with glioma. The chain links TRBV5-6 to TRBJ1-2; 7 nucleotides agree with TRBD1. The sequences come from PBMCs, collected from a glioma patient whose treatment included an IDH1 peptide vaccine. The CDR3 is CASSQGTVLYGYTF. The CDR3 bases are TGTGCCAGCAGCCAAGGGACAGTTCTCTATGGCTACACCTTC.